These T cell receptor beta chains were read from a single sample in a study of CD8 T cells in ankylosing spondylitis. TCRdb redid the calling of the 5' RACE reads with MiXCR, one entry per CDR3 protein. Altogether fewer than 500,000 distinct CDR3 sequences are present, about a fifth being singletons, with the ten largest covering about 15%. The sample comprised blood, either unsorted or a sorted T cell fraction (not recorded which). These receptors were collected from a male donor with ankylosing spondylitis. Each CDR3 is given with its conserved first and last residue. Fields, in order: J gene, D gene, V gene, CDR3 protein. D genes are given only for firm matches.

>TRBJ1-2|NA|TRBV6-2/TRBV6-3
CASSRLGLYGYTF
>TRBJ1-5|NA|TRBV4-3
CASSQNKDQSQHF
>TRBJ2-5|TRBD1|TRBV12-3/TRBV12-4
CASSMGQGRGETQYF
>TRBJ2-1|TRBD1|TRBV20-1
CSAGTGGSTSYNEQFF
>TRBJ2-3|NA|TRBV10-3
CAIRQGFASTDTQYF
>TRBJ2-1|NA|TRBV27
CASSPPLAGYNEQFF
>TRBJ2-7|NA|TRBV4-1
CASSHVQAYEQYF
>TRBJ2-2|NA|TRBV7-7
CAGSDTTNTGELFF
>TRBJ2-1|TRBD1|TRBV5-6
CASSLHTGTGIYNEQFF
>TRBJ1-5|NA|TRBV21-1
CASSRKGQAKCSNQPQHF
>TRBJ2-7|TRBD1|TRBV10-3
CAISDYRGWEQYF
>TRBJ2-7|NA|TRBV5-1
CASSPGGTAIYEQYF
>TRBJ2-5|TRBD2|TRBV6-1
CASSLTPTSGGETQYF
>TRBJ2-5|TRBD1|TRBV6-1
CATRTRTRGETQYF
>TRBJ2-2|TRBD1|TRBV23-1
CASSPPIRTGNTGELFF
>TRBJ2-1|TRBD1|TRBV19
CASSIEAGGSYNEQFF
>TRBJ2-7|TRBD1|TRBV6-1
CATTRWGTGSYEQYF
>TRBJ2-1|NA|TRBV6-2/TRBV6-3
CASSWQGEQFF
>TRBJ2-1|TRBD2|TRBV4-3
CASSQDLTSGSSSYNEQFF
>TRBJ2-5|NA|TRBV20-1
CSAKPAQETQYF
>TRBJ2-7|TRBD2|TRBV20-1
CSAPLAGIREQYF
>TRBJ2-5|TRBD2|TRBV9
CASSTSLAGVASGTQYF
>TRBJ2-1|TRBD2|TRBV11-1
CASSLGGRAFSYNEQFF
>TRBJ1-2|NA|TRBV6-1
CASIPPGWAYGYTF
>TRBJ2-3|NA|TRBV3-1
CASSPTWTYQTPSKDTQYF
>TRBJ2-3|TRBD1|TRBV9
CASSVGGGQGGSATQYF
>TRBJ1-2|NA|TRBV19
CASSISPGPGRGYTF
>TRBJ2-5|NA|TRBV28
CATAPTPQETQYF
>TRBJ2-3|NA|TRBV7-8
CASSSGLAVNTQYF
>TRBJ2-7|NA|TRBV7-2
CASSIIGYEQYF
>TRBJ2-7|TRBD2|TRBV7-9
CASSYGLALREQYF
>TRBJ2-3|TRBD1|TRBV5-1
CASSPGTGSTDTQYF
>TRBJ2-3|TRBD2|TRBV9
CASSVVVGGLATDTQYF